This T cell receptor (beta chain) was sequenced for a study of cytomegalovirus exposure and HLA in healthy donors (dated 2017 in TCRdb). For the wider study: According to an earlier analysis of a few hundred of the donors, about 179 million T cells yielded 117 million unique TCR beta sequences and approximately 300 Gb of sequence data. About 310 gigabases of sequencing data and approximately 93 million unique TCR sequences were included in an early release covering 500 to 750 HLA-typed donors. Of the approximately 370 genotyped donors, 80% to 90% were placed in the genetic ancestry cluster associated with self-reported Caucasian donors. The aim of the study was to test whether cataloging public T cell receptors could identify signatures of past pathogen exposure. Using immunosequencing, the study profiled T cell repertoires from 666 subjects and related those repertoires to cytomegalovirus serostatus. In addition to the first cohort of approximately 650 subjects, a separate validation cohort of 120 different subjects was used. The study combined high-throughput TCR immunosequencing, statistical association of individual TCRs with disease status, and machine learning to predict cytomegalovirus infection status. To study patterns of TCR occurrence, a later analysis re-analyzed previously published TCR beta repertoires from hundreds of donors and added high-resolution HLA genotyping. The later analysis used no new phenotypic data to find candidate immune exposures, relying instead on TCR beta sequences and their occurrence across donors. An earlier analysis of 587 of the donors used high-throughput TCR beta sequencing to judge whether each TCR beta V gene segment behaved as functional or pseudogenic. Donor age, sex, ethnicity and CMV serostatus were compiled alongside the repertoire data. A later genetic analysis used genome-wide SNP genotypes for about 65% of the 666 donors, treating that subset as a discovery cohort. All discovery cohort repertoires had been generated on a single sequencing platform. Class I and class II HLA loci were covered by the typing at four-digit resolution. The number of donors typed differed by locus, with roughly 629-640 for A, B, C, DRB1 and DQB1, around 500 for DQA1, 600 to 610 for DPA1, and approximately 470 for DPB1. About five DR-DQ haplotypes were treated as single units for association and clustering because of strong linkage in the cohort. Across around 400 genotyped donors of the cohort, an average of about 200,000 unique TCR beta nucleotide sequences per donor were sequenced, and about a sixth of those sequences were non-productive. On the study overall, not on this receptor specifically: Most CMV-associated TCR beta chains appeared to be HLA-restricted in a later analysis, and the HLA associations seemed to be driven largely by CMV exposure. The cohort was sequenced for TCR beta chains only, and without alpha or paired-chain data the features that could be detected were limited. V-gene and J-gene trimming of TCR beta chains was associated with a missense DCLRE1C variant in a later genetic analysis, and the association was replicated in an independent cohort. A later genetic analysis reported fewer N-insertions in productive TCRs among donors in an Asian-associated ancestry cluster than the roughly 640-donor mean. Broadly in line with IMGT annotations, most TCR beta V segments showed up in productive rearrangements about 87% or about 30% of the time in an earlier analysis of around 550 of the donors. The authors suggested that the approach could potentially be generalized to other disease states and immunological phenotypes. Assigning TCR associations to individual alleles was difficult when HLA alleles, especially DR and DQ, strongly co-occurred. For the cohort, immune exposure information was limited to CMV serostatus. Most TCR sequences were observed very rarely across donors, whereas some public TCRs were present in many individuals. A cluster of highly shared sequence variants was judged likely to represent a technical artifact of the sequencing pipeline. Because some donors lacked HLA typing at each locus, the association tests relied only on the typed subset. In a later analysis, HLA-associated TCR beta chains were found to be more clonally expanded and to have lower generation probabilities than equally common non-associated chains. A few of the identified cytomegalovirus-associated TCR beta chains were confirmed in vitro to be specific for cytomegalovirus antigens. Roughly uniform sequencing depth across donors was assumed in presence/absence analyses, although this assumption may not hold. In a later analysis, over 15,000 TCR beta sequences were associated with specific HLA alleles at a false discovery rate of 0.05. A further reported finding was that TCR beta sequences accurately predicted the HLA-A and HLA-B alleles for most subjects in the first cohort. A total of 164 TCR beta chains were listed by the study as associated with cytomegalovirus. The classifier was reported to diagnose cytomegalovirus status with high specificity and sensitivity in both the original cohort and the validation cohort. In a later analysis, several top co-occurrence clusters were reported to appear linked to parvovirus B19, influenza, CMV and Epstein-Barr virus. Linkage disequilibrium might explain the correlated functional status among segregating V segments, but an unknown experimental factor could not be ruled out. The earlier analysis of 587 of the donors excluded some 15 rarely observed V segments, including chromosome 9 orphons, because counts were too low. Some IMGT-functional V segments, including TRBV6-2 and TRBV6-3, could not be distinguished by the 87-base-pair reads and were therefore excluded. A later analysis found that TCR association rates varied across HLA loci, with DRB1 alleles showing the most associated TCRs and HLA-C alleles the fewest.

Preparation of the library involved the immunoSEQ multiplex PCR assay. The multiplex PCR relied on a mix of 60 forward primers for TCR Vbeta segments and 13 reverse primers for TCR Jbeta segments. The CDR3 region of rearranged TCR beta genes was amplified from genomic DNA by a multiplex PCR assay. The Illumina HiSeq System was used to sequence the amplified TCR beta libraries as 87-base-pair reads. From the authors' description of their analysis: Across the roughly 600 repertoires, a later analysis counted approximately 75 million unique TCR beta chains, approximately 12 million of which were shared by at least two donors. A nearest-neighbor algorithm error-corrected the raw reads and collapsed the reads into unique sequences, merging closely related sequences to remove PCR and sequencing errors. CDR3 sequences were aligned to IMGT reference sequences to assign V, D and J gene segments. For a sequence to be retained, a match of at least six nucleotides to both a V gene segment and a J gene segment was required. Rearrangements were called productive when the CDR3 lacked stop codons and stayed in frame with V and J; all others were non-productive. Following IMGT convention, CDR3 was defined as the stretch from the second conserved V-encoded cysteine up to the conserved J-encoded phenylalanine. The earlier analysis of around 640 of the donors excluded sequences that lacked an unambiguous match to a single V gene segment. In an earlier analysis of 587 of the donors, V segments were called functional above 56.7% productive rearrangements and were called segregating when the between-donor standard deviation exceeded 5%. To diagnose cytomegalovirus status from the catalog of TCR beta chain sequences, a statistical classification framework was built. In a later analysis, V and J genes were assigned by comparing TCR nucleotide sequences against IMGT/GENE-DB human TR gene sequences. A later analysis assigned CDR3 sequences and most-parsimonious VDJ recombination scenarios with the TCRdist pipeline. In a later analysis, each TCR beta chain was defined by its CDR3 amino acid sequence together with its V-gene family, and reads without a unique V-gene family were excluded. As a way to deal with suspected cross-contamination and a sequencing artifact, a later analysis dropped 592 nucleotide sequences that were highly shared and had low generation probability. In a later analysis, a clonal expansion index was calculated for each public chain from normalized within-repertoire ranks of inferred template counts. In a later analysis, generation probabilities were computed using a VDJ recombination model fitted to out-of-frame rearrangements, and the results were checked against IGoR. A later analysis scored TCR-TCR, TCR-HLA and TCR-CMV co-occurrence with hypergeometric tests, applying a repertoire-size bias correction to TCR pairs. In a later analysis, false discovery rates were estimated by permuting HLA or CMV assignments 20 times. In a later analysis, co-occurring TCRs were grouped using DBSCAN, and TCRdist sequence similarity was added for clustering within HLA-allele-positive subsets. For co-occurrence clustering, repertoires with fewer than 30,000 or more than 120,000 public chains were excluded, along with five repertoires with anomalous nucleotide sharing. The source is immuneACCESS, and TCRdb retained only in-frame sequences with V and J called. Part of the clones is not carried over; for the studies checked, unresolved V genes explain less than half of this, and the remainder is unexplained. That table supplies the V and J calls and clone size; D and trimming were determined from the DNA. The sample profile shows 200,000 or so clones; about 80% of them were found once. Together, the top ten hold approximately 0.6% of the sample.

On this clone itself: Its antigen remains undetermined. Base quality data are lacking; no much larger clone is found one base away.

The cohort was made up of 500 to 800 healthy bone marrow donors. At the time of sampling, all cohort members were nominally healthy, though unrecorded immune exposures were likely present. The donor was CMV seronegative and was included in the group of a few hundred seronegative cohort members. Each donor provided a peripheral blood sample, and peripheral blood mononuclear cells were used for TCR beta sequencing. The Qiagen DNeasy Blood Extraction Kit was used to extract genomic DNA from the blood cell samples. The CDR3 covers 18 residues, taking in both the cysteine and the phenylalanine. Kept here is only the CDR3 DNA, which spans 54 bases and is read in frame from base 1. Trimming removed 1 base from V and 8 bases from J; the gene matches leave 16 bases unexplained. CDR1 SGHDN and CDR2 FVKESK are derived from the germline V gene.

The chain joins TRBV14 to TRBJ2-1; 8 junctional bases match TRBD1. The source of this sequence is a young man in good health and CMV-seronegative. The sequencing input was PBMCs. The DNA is TGTGCCAGCAGCCAAGTGGGGGTGGGACAGGTTATCCTACATGAGCAGTTCTTC. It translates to CASSQVGVGQVILHEQFF. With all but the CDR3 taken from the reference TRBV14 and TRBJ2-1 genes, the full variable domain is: EAGVTQFPSHSVIEKGQTVTLRCDPISGHDNLYWYRRVMGKEIKFLLHFVKESKQDESGMPNNRFLAERTGGTYSTLKVQPAELEDSGVYFCASSQVGVGQVILHEQFFGPGTRLTVL.